The rows below give T cell receptor beta chains drawn from one sample of a study of blood T cell repertoires in COVID-19. TCRdb keeps only in-frame clones here, not all; method: immunoSEQ multiplex PCR. The table lists about 300,000 clones, roughly 90% of them singletons. Input material: peripheral blood. The source of these receptors is a man younger than 35 with active or convalescent COVID-19. The CDR3 runs from the conserved cysteine through the conserved F or W. The order of the fields is V gene, J gene, D gene, CDR3 protein. The D gene is left open where the match is weak.

V: TRBV10-3
J: TRBJ2-1
D: TRBD1
CDR3: CAISENTGTGGNEQFF

V: TRBV28
J: TRBJ1-3
D: TRBD1
CDR3: CASSSPGTGRDTIYF

V: TRBV6-6
J: TRBJ1-5
D: -
CDR3: CASSPQGKTVISNQPQHF

V: TRBV10-3
J: TRBJ1-1
D: -
CDR3: CATSAGPLTEAFF

V: TRBV27
J: TRBJ2-6
D: -
CDR3: CASSLLASGANVLTF

V: TRBV18
J: TRBJ2-7
D: TRBD2
CDR3: CASSPQGLAGDRQYF

V: TRBV3-1/TRBV3-2
J: TRBJ2-3
D: TRBD1
CDR3: CASMRQGTDTQYF

V: TRBV11-2
J: TRBJ2-2
D: TRBD1
CDR3: CASSFRDRDTGELFF

V: TRBV5-4
J: TRBJ1-2
D: -
CDR3: CASSLGVSGNYGYTF

V: TRBV2
J: TRBJ1-6
D: TRBD1
CDR3: CASSDLGQLNSPLHF

V: TRBV5-1
J: TRBJ1-2
D: TRBD1
CDR3: CASSETGQASYGYTF

V: TRBV20-1
J: TRBJ1-3
D: -
CDR3: CSASHFEGVSGNTIYF

V: TRBV4-1
J: TRBJ2-1
D: -
CDR3: CASSTIGGSGSYNEQFF

V: TRBV5-1
J: TRBJ1-3
D: TRBD1
CDR3: CASSYPGQGRIDSGNTIYF

V: TRBV11-2
J: TRBJ2-2
D: TRBD2
CDR3: CASSQTSGGRTWNTGELFF

V: TRBV29-1
J: TRBJ2-7
D: -
CDR3: CSVEGATQSSYEQYF

V: TRBV15
J: TRBJ2-3
D: -
CDR3: CATSRDRREADTQYF

V: TRBV5-1
J: TRBJ1-5
D: -
CDR3: CASSLGALQPQHF

V: TRBV15
J: TRBJ1-1
D: TRBD1
CDR3: CATSRGQGAGGEAFF

V: TRBV4-3
J: TRBJ2-5
D: -
CDR3: CASSQDGGPRTQYF

V: TRBV7-9
J: TRBJ2-7
D: TRBD1
CDR3: CASGGTGHSYEQYF

V: TRBV29-1
J: TRBJ1-2
D: -
CDR3: CSATENREGYGYTF

V: TRBV4-2
J: TRBJ2-2
D: TRBD2
CDR3: CASSQEGLAGGTGELFF

V: TRBV3-1/TRBV3-2
J: TRBJ1-2
D: TRBD1
CDR3: CASSHLDRGPYGYTF

V: TRBV29-1
J: TRBJ1-3
D: -
CDR3: CSVVSGNTIYF

V: TRBV5-1
J: TRBJ2-3
D: -
CDR3: CASSLDGGKGTDTQYF

V: TRBV6-1
J: TRBJ1-1
D: -
CDR3: CASSEIRGNTEAFF

V: TRBV6-2/TRBV6-3
J: TRBJ1-3
D: TRBD1
CDR3: CASSYDVPGTGIAASGNTIYF

V: TRBV10-3
J: TRBJ2-7
D: TRBD2
CDR3: CAISGGGLGLAETYEQYF

V: TRBV3-1/TRBV3-2
J: TRBJ1-1
D: TRBD1
CDR3: CASSQDYQGGEAFF

V: TRBV13
J: TRBJ2-4
D: TRBD1
CDR3: CASSLPPTGGAKNIQYF

V: TRBV4-3
J: TRBJ1-5
D: -
CDR3: CASSQEQGNNQPQHF

V: TRBV29-1
J: TRBJ2-5
D: TRBD2
CDR3: CSVELAGVKETQYF

V: TRBV4-1
J: TRBJ1-5
D: -
CDR3: CASSQGSGGEEPQHF

V: TRBV9
J: TRBJ2-1
D: -
CDR3: CASSVSGLHEQFF

V: TRBV7-2
J: TRBJ2-1
D: TRBD2
CDR3: CASSRGTSGGHEQFF

V: TRBV5-6
J: TRBJ1-5
D: TRBD1
CDR3: CASSLIDRGGIPSQHF

V: TRBV27
J: TRBJ1-2
D: -
CDR3: CASSTGSNGYTF

V: TRBV7-9
J: TRBJ2-7
D: TRBD1
CDR3: CASSTGTDYEQYF

V: TRBV19
J: TRBJ1-2
D: TRBD1
CDR3: CASSAFTGGNYGYTF

V: TRBV19
J: TRBJ2-1
D: TRBD2
CDR3: CASSIGLAGGPGEQFF

V: TRBV19
J: TRBJ1-5
D: -
CDR3: CASSEGHPSNQPQHF